A single sample gave rise to the 5 T cell receptor beta chains below, sequenced in a study of cytomegalovirus exposure and HLA in healthy donors. PCR employed 60 Vbeta and 13 Jbeta primers. The repertoire was sequenced with immunoSEQ multiplex PCR; TCRdb's copy has only in-frame clones and lacks some. The repertoire holds some 160,000 clones, roughly 80% seen once, with 1.1% to 1.5% in the top ten. Material for sequencing was PBMCs. Receptor source: a woman in her 30s in good health and CMV-seronegative.

V and J are TRBV2 and TRBJ1-2; TRBD1 might be the D (6 bases). This CDR3 has 15 residues. CDR1 SNHLY and CDR2 FYNNEI come from the germline V gene. Trimming took 3 bases from V and 7 from J, leaving 18 bases between them. The CDR3: CASSDRGARLSGYTF. CDR3 nucleotide sequence: TGTGCCAGCAGTGATCGGGGGGCGAGGCTCTCTGGCTACACCTTC.

This chain links TRBV13 with TRBJ1-1, with a tentative D call TRBD1 (6 bases). Per germline, CDR1 PRHDT and CDR2 FYEKMQ (reference sequence). CDR3 length: 14 residues. Trimming pared 5 bases from V and 5 bases from J, leaving 15 bases between. The DNA of the CDR3 is TGTGCCAGCAGCGACACAGGGCTAGGGACTGAAGCTTTCTTT. It codes for CASSDTGLGTEAFF.

The chain recombines TRBV5-1 with TRBJ2-2; 7 bases agree with TRBD1. The V gene's germline CDR1 is SGHRS and CDR2 YFSETQ. The CDR3 extends over 15 amino acids. Losses at the gene ends were 0 bases for V and 4 bases for J; bases not matched to a gene: 3. Written as DNA, the CDR3 is TGCGCCAGCAGCTTGGACAGGGGTGGCACCGGGGAGCTGTTTTTT. Its protein product is CASSLDRGGTGELFF.

The chain links TRBV18 to TRBJ2-1, with D tentatively TRBD2 (6 bases). Germline assignment: CDR1 KGHSH and CDR2 LQKENI. The CDR3 loop spans 16 amino acids. The V end was cut by 4 bases, the J end by 9 bases, with 22 bases between. The CDR3 loop reads CASSLIATGVSSEQFF. As DNA, the CDR3 is TGTGCCAGCTCACTCATAGCTACGGGGGTCTCTAGTGAGCAGTTCTTC.

The chain is built from TRBV2 and TRBJ2-1; 9 nucleotides line up with TRBD1. Germline CDR1 SNHLY, CDR2 FYNNEI. CDR3 size: 14 residues. The junction had 3 bases not matched to a gene; V was cut back by 7 bases and J by 2 bases. The DNA for the CDR3 is TGTGCCAGCATGAGGACAGGGGCCTACAATGAGCAGTTCTTC. Translation: CASMRTGAYNEQFF.